This T cell receptor (beta chain) was observed in a study of blood T cell repertoires in COVID-19. Study-level information: From the United States, Italy and Spain came samples of acute and convalescent COVID-19. T cells, B-cell-depleted T cells, or PBMCs supplied cDNA or gDNA.

As originally analysed: Reference gene primers were amplified, and this amplification served to estimate nucleated cell counts. Assay used: immunoSEQ multiplex PCR; TCRdb lists only in-frame clones, some missing. V, J and clone size were drawn from that table, and D and trimming were deduced from the DNA. In the table there are 200,000 to 250,000 clones, about 80% of which are singletons. The CDR3 totals 14 residues. The V gene's germline CDR1 is SGHRS and CDR2 YFSETQ. V was pared by 2 bases and J by 8 bases, with 6 bases of the junction left unmatched. Material for sequencing was peripheral blood. The chain employs TRBV5-1 and TRBJ1-4; 7 bases are shared with TRBD1. The TCR was taken from a woman in her sixties or seventies with acute or convalescent COVID-19. In DNA, the CDR3 is TGCGCCAGCAGCTTAGACAGGGCCGGCGAAAAACTGTTTTTT. It specifies CASSLDRAGEKLFF.